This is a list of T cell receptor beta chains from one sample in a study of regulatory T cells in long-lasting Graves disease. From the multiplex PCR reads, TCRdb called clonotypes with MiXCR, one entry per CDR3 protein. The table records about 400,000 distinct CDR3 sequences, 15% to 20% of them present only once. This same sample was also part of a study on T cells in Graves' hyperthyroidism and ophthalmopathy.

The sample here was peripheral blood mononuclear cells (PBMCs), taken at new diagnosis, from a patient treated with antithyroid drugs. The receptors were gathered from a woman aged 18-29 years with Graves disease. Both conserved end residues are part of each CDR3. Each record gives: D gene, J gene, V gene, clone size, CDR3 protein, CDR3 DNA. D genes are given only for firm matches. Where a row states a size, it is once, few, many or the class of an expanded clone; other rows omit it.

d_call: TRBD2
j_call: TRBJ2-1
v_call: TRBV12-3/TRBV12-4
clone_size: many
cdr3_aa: CASSFGTSSNEQFF
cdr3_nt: TGTGCCAGCAGTTTCGGGACTAGCTCCAATGAGCAGTTCTTC

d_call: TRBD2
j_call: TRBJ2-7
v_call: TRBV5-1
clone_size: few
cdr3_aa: CASSLGLAGRGEQYF
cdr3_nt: TGCGCCAGCAGCTTGGGTCTAGCGGGGCGGGGTGAGCAGTACTTC

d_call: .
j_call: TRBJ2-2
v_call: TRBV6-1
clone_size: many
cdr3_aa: CASSGTQTGELFF
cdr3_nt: TGTGCCAGCAGCGGGACCCAAACCGGGGAGCTGTTTTTT

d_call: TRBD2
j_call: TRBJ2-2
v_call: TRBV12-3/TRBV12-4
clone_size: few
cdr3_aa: CASSAAGGRAGELFF
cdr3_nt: TGTGCCAGCAGTGCTGCGGGGGGGCGCGCCGGGGAGCTGTTTTTT

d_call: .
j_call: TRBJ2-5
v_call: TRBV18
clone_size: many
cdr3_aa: CASSPDSQETQYF
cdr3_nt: TGTGCCAGCTCACCCGACAGCCAAGAGACCCAGTACTTC

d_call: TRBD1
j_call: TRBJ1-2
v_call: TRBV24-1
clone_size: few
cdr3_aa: CATSDTGGGYGYTF
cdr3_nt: TGTGCCACCAGTGATACAGGGGGCGGGTATGGCTACACCTTC

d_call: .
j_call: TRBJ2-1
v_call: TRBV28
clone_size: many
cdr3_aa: CASTSGVGEQFF
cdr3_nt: TGTGCCAGCACCTCAGGGGTAGGGGAGCAGTTCTTC

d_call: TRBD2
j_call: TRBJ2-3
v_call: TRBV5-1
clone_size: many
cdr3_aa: CASSLKTSGSTDTQYF
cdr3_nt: TGCGCCAGCAGTTTAAAAACTAGCGGGAGCACAGATACGCAGTATTTT

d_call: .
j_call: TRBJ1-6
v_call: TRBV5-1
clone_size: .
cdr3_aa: CASSSGDPLQSPLHF
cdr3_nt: TGCGCCAGCAGCTCTGGGGACCCGCTCCAATCACCCCTCCACTTT

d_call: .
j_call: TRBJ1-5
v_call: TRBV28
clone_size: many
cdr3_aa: CASSPRGISNQPQHF
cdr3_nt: TGTGCCAGCAGTCCCCGGGGGATTAGCAATCAGCCCCAGCATTTT

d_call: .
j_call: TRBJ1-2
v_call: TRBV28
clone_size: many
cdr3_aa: CASSFPLPRDGYGYTF
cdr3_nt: TGTGCCAGCAGTTTCCCCCTCCCACGGGATGGCTATGGCTACACCTTC

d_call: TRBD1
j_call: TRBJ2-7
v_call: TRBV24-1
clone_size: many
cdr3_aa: CATSRTGNFHEQYF
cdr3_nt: TGTGCCACCAGTAGGACAGGGAACTTTCACGAGCAGTACTTC

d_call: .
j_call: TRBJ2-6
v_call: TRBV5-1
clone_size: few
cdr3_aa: CASSSGDAGANVLTF
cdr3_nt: TGCGCCAGCAGCTCGGGGGATGCGGGGGCCAACGTCCTGACTTTC

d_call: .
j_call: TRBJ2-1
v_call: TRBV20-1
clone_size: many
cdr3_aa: CSASTVASQTEQFF
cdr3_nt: TGCAGTGCTAGCACCGTAGCGAGCCAAACCGAGCAGTTCTTC

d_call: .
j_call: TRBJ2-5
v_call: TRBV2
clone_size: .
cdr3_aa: CASNEGAGQKKETQYF
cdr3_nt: TGTGCCAGCAATGAGGGAGCAGGACAGAAGAAAGAGACCCAGTACTTC

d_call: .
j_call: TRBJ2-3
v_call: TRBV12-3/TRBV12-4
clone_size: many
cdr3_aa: CASRHSSLGLADTQYF
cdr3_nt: TGTGCCAGCAGGCACTCTAGCTTAGGCCTCGCAGATACGCAGTATTTT